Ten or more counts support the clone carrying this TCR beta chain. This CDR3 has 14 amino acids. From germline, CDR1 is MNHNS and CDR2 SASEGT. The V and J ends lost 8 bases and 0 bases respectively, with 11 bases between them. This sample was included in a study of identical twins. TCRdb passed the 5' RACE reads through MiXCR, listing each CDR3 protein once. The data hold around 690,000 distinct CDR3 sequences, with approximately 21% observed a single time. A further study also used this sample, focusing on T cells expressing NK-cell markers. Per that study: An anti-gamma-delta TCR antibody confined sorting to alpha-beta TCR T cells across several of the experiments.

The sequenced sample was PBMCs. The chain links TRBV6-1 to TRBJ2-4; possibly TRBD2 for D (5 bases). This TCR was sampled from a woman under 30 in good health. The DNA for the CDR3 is TGTGCCAGCCTTAACGCGGGAGCCAAAAACATTCAGTACTTC. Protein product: CASLNAGAKNIQYF.